The 13 T cell receptor beta chains given below trace back to one sample, sequenced in a study of blood T cell repertoires in COVID-19 (TCRdb year 2020). The method was the immunoSEQ multiplex PCR assay. TCRdb holds this immuneACCESS table with in-frame rearrangements only. Some clones are missing; in checked studies, unresolved V genes explain under half, and the rest has no known cause. The sample has approximately 130,000 clones on record, around four fifths of them singletons. The leading ten clones occupy about 13% of the sample. The sample consisted of peripheral blood. The receptors originated from a human donor in a cohort sampled during active COVID-19.

V gene TRBV6-5 combines with J gene TRBJ1-5; no definite D call. V lost 6 bases and J lost 2, with 11 bases in between. The CDR3 consists of 14 residues. CDR1 MNHEY and CDR2 SVGAGI come from the germline V gene. The CDR3 region has the DNA TGTGCCAGCAGCCCAAGCCAGGGCAATCAGCCCCAGCATTTT. This gives the protein CASSPSQGNQPQHF.

V and J are TRBV18 and TRBJ1-2; 9 positions match TRBD1. Germline V CDR1 and CDR2: KGHSH, LQKENI. This CDR3 contains 13 residues. Trimming removed 3 bases from V and 8 bases from J; junction bases left unmatched: 4. The CDR3 DNA is TGTGCCAGCTCACCTACAGGGGGCAACGGCTACACCTTC. Protein sequence: CASSPTGGNGYTF.

The CDR3 DNA reads as TGTGCCAGCTCAGCGGACAGCACGAATGAAAAACTGTTTTTT. It translates to CASSADSTNEKLFF. This sequence joins TRBV18 and TRBJ1-4, with D possibly TRBD1 on 6 matching bases. The V gene lost 5 bases and the J gene lost 5 bases, with 12 bases spanning the gap. The V gene's germline CDR1 is KGHSH and CDR2 LQKENI. CDR3 length: 14 residues.

The rearrangement uses TRBV27 and TRBJ2-7; 8 nucleotides match TRBD1. Trimming took 6 bases from V and 3 from J; bases not matched to a gene: 4. CDR3 length equals 13 residues. The germline gives CDR1 MNHEY, CDR2 SMNVEV (reference sequence). CDR3 region: CASSRTGYYEQYF. As DNA, the CDR3 is TGTGCCAGCAGCCGGACAGGGTACTACGAGCAGTACTTC.

The V and J genes are TRBV15 and TRBJ1-2, with TRBD1 identical over 10 bases. The CDR3 covers 14 residues. Germline CDR1 LNHNV, CDR2 YYDKDF (reference sequence). The trim removed 0 bases at V and 6 bases at J, leaving 1 base unmatched. The CDR3 region has the DNA TGTGCCACCAGCAGAGATGGACAGGGGGATGGCTACACCTTC. Protein product: CATSRDGQGDGYTF.

With regard to this clone: The junction and the germline gene differ at one end; a read error may be behind it. This chain joins TRBV7-3 and TRBJ2-3; 11 nucleotides align to TRBD2. The germline V gene has CDR1 SGHTA and CDR2 FQGTGA. The length of the CDR3 is 16 residues. DNA of the CDR3: TGTGCCAGCAGCCTAACGACTAGCGGGGTTGTAGATACGCAGTATTTT. This codes for CASSLTTSGVVDTQYF.

This clone has a single count. The CDR3 reads CASSFGLNTEAFF. The CDR3 nucleotides read TGCGCCAGCAGCTTCGGGTTGAACACTGAAGCTTTCTTT. The chain is built from TRBV5-1 and TRBJ1-1; no clear D gene. From germline, CDR1 is SGHRS and CDR2 YFSETQ. V was pared by 2 bases and J by 0 bases, with 5 bases between. The CDR3 has 13 residues. The variable domain in full, with the rest retrieved from reference TRBV5-1 and TRBJ1-1, is KAGVTQTPRYLIKTRGQQVTLSCSPISGHRSVSWYQQTPGQGLQFLFEYFSETQRNKGNFPGRFSGRQFSNSRSEMNVSTLELGDSALYLCASSFGLNTEAFFGQGTRLTVV.

V is TRBV9 and J is TRBJ2-7; D not certain. The CDR3 has 12 residues. The germline gives CDR1 SGDLS, CDR2 YYNGEE. Trimming removed 5 bases at V and 4 bases at J, with 10 bases between. CDR3 sequence reads: CASSGDGYEQYF. The CDR3 bases are TGTGCCAGCAGTGGCGACGGGTACGAGCAGTACTTC. Full variable domain (missing parts from reference TRBV9 and TRBJ2-7): DSGVTQTPKHLITATGQRVTLRCSPRSGDLSVYWYQQSLDQGLQFLIQYYNGEERAKGNILERFSAQQFPDLHSELNLSSLELGDSALYFCASSGDGYEQYFGPGTRLTVT.

The chain is built from TRBV7-9 and TRBJ1-6; D might be TRBD1 (6 bases). Germline CDR1 SEHNR, CDR2 FQNEAQ (reference sequence). Trimming took 5 bases from V and 0 from J, leaving 17 bases between them. The CDR3 contains 18 residues. The CDR3, as DNA: TGTGCCAGCAGCCCGGCGACAGGCAGGAGCTCCTATAATTCACCCCTCCACTTT. Translating gives CASSPATGRSSYNSPLHF.

The chain employs TRBV19 and TRBJ1-1; the D is unclear. The germline V gene encodes CDR1 LNHDA and CDR2 SQIVND (reference sequence). The CDR3 extends over 13 amino acids. The V end lost 2 bases, the J end lost 1 base, and 5 bases lay between the germline ends. CDR3 bases: TGTGCCAGTAGTATAATGCGGAACACTGAAGCTTTCTTT. Its protein is CASSIMRNTEAFF.

The chain uses TRBV4-1 and TRBJ1-2; D gene ambiguous. Germline V CDR1 and CDR2: MGHRA, YSYEKL. This CDR3 contains 15 residues. V lost 2 bases and J lost 2, with 12 bases in between. CDR3 protein: CASSQPQEANYGYTF. In DNA, the CDR3 is TGCGCCAGCAGCCAACCTCAGGAGGCAAACTATGGCTACACCTTC.

The genes are TRBV28 and TRBJ1-2; D is ambiguous. The V gene lost 7 bases and the J gene lost 5 bases, with 11 bases spanning the gap. The CDR3 spans 12 residues. Germline loops: CDR1 MDHEN, CDR2 SYDVKM. The CDR3 DNA reads as TGTGCCAGCACCCGAGTAACTTATGGCTACACCTTC. Protein product: CASTRVTYGYTF.

J is TRBJ2-7 and V is TRBV7-8; TRBD2 aligns across 7 bases. CDR3 length: 13 residues. The germline V gene has CDR1 SGHVS and CDR2 FQNEAQ. V gave up 1 base and J gave up 6 bases; unmatched junction bases: 3. The CDR3 nucleotides read TGTGCCAGCAGCTTAGTTGGGGGGGTCGAGCAGTACTTC. Its translation: CASSLVGGVEQYF.